This TCR beta chain originates from a study of T cells in narcolepsy. On the study more broadly: Healthy controls were enrolled alongside patients with narcolepsy type 1 or type 2. Broader study findings: Healthy controls reportedly lacked the autoreactive clonotypes serially found in patients' blood.

CDR1 and CDR2 from the germline V gene are WNHNN and SYGVQD (reference sequence). V was cut by 7 bases and J by 10 bases, with 19 bases left in between. CDR3 size: 13 residues. Measured with immunoSEQ multiplex PCR; TCRdb has only the in-frame clones, and not every one. The sample carries tens of thousands of clones, about 81% recorded once. Remarks on this clone: No antigen is known for it.

The chain carries TRBV10-1 and TRBJ1-1; D possibly corresponds to TRBD1 (5 bases). Sequenced material: CD45RA- memory CD4+ T cells from PBMCs. The source is a human donor with narcolepsy. The CDR3 region is CASNRDPSQGAFF. The CDR3 DNA reads TGCGCCAGCAACCGGGACCCCAGTCAAGGAGCTTTCTTT.